This T cell receptor beta chain was sequenced for a study of T cell responses to AZD1222 COVID-19 vaccine. Here immunoSEQ multiplex PCR was the method, and the copy in TCRdb shows in-frame clones only, minus some. The data hold 140,000 or so clones, with about 94% observed a single time. The CDR3 has 17 residues. V gave up 1 base and J gave up 0 bases, with 12 bases separating them. Germline loops: CDR1 MDHEN, CDR2 SYDVKM. The source was peripheral blood, collected 28 days after the second AZD1222 dose. The origin of this receptor is an adult who received the AZD1222 COVID-19 vaccine. The rearrangement joins TRBV28 to TRBJ2-2; D could derive from TRBD1 or TRBD2 (5 bases each). The CDR3 DNA sequence: TGTGCCAGCAGTTTATTGACGGGGACGACGAACACCGGGGAGCTGTTTTTT. Residues: CASSLLTGTTNTGELFF.